This entry lists 4 T cell receptor beta chains sequenced from one sample in a study of cytomegalovirus exposure and HLA in healthy donors. Use of 60 Vbeta and 13 Jbeta primers characterized the PCR. Profiled with immunoSEQ multiplex PCR; TCRdb holds only in-frame clones, not every one. This table holds 85,000 to 100,000 clones, 70% to 80% found once. Sequencing input: PBMCs. Source of these receptors: a male donor in good health and CMV-seropositive.

V and J are TRBV7-8 and TRBJ2-7; 7 bases map to TRBD2. Germline CDR1 reads SGHVS; CDR2 reads FQNEAQ. V was clipped by 2 bases and J by 5 bases; unmatched bases: 3. CDR3 size: 13 residues. The CDR3 here is CASSLSGGDEQYF. The CDR3 DNA reads TGTGCCAGCAGCTTATCGGGGGGAGACGAGCAGTACTTC.

The chain has TRBV10-2 and TRBJ1-2; 8 bases match TRBD1. Trimming at V came to 4 bases and at J to 5 bases, leaving 3 bases not matched to a gene. The CDR3 covers 13 residues. CDR1 and CDR2 from the germline V gene are WSHSY and SAAADI. CDR3 in amino acids: CASSVGQGYGYTF. The DNA for the CDR3 is TGCGCCAGCAGTGTCGGACAGGGTTATGGCTACACCTTC.

There are many counts of this clone. This chain links TRBV5-6 with TRBJ1-2; unclear D gene. The CDR3 is 15 residues long. V was cut by 4 bases and J by 5 bases, with 18 bases left in between. The germline CDR1 and CDR2 sequences are SGHDT and YYEEEE. The CDR3, as DNA: TGTGCCAGCAGCCCCCGGCGGGCAGCGGGATATGGCTACACCTTC. Protein: CASSPRRAAGYGYTF.

The gene calls are TRBV30 and TRBJ2-3; a possible D gene is TRBD2 (5 bases). The CDR3 loop spans 16 amino acids. V gave up 0 bases and J gave up 0 bases, with 13 bases separating them. Germline CDR1 GTSNPN, CDR2 SVGIG (reference sequence). The CDR3, as DNA: TGTGCCTGGAGTGTACTAGACAAACCTAGCACAGATACGCAGTATTTT. Translating it yields CAWSVLDKPSTDTQYF.